Sequencing of this TCR beta chain was carried out in a study of OX40 agonist ivuxolimab in advanced cancers. Study summary: Ivuxolimab was delivered to patients intravenously every 2 weeks at doses spanning 0.01 to 10 mg/kg. Three dose-escalation patients had partial responses: one with hepatocellular carcinoma and two with cutaneous melanoma. Points from the study as a whole: In general, CD8+ T cells held more expanded clones than CD4+ did, on average.

In the case of this clone: Its antigen remains unknown.

Clones were sequenced by immunoSEQ multiplex PCR, and TCRdb holds only the in-frame ones, with some missing. The profile covers about 84,000 clones, with around 85% appearing a single time and roughly 0.22% taken by the ten largest. Sample: CD4+ or CD8+ T cells sorted from blood, taken in a trial of the OX40 agonist ivuxolimab. This clonotype was obtained from an adult with an advanced solid tumor such as melanoma, head and neck, liver or kidney cancer.

In nucleotides, the CDR3 is TGTGCCAGCAGCTCCGCAAGCTTAGGAACCGAGGTGTTATACAATGAGCAGTTCTTC. The encoded protein is CASSSASLGTEVLYNEQFF. This chain links TRBV11-3 with TRBJ2-1; D remains unclear. Germline V gene lookup returns CDR1 SGHNT and CDR2 YENEEA. V was cut by 4 bases and J by 4 bases, with 26 bases left in between. The CDR3 sequence is 19 residues long.